Below, 7 T cell receptor beta chains from the same sample are listed, as sequenced in a study of cytomegalovirus exposure and HLA in healthy donors. PCR amplification relied on 60 Vbeta primers (plus 13 Jbeta primers). Repertoires were generated with immunoSEQ multiplex PCR, while TCRdb's copy carries only in-frame clones and drops some. The sample records about 180,000 clones, 85% being singletons. The sequencing sample was made of PBMCs. The receptors here all came from a boy younger than 10 in good health and CMV-seronegative.

The chain carries TRBV27 and TRBJ1-6; 7 nucleotides match TRBD1. Germline CDR1 and CDR2: MNHEY and SMNVEV (reference sequence). V shed 3 bases and J 7 bases; nucleotides not matched to a gene: 3. The CDR3 has 14 residues. The CDR3 bases are TGTGCCAGCAGTTTCCGGGACAGCAATTCACCCCTCCACTTT. This codes for CASSFRDSNSPLHF.

The V and J genes are TRBV6-5 and TRBJ2-1; D possibly corresponds to TRBD1 (5 bases). The CDR3 extends over 15 amino acids. Trimming cost V 5 bases and J 7 bases, with 18 bases left between them. Germline CDR1 and CDR2: MNHEY and SVGAGI. The CDR3 DNA reads as TGTGCCAGCAGTCGGGCGGACACGTTGCGAAATGAGCAGTTCTTC. The encoded protein is CASSRADTLRNEQFF.

This clone appeared once. V is TRBV6-1 and J is TRBJ2-5; TRBD2 aligns across 8 bases. The CDR3 is 17 amino acids. The V gene end was trimmed by 4 bases and the J gene end by 1 base; junction bases not matched to a gene: 11. CDR1 and CDR2 from the germline V gene are MNHNS and SASEGT. The CDR3 protein is CASSVPVAGRAQETQYF. The CDR3 region has the DNA TGTGCCAGCAGTGTCCCCGTCGCCGGGAGGGCCCAAGAGACCCAGTACTTC.

This chain uses TRBV5-1 with TRBJ1-1; 7 bases agree with TRBD1. Germline V lookup: CDR1 SGHRS, CDR2 YFSETQ. The V segment lost 4 bases and the J segment 3 bases; nucleotides outside the gene matches: 6. The CDR3 is made up of 14 amino acids. CDR3 nucleotide sequence: TGCGCCAGCAGCCTGACAGGGAAAGACACTGAAGCTTTCTTT. It yields the protein CASSLTGKDTEAFF.

The chain couples TRBV2 to TRBJ2-2, with 8 positions matching TRBD1. Germline V CDR1 and CDR2: SNHLY, FYNNEI. V was clipped by 7 bases and J by 1 base; unmatched bases: 5. This CDR3 has 15 amino acids. The CDR3 protein is CASTRDRKNTGELFF. CDR3 sequence (DNA): TGTGCCAGCACCCGGGACAGGAAGAACACCGGGGAGCTGTTTTTT.

The J gene is TRBJ2-2, the V gene TRBV5-1, with a possible D match to TRBD1 (6 bases). This CDR3 contains 17 residues. CDR1 and CDR2 (germline): SGHRS, YFSETQ. Trimming took off 0 bases at V and 0 bases at J, with 12 bases between the two ends. The CDR3 region is CASSLVPRGTNTGELFF. The CDR3 DNA reads as TGCGCCAGCAGCTTGGTTCCTAGGGGGACGAACACCGGGGAGCTGTTTTTT. The whole variable domain, remainder taken from reference TRBV5-1 and TRBJ2-2, is KAGVTQTPRYLIKTRGQQVTLSCSPISGHRSVSWYQQTPGQGLQFLFEYFSETQRNKGNFPGRFSGRQFSNSRSEMNVSTLELGDSALYLCASSLVPRGTNTGELFFGEGSRLTVL.

V and J are TRBV12-5 and TRBJ2-7, with 8 bases that match TRBD1. CDR1 and CDR2 (germline): LGHNT, FRNRAP. Trimming cost V 3 bases and J 3 bases; bases outside gene matches: 4. The CDR3 totals 14 residues. The CDR3 DNA reads as TGTGCTAGTGGTTTCGGGACAGGCATCTACGAGCAGTACTTC. Translating gives CASGFGTGIYEQYF.